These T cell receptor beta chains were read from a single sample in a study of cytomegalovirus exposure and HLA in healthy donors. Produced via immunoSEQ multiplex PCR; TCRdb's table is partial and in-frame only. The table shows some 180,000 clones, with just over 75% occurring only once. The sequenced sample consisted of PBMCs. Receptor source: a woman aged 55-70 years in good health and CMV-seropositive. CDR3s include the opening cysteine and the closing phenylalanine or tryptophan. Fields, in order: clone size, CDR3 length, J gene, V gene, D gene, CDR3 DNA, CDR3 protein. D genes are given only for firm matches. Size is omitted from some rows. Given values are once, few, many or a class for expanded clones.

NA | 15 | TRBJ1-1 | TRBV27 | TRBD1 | TGTGCCAGCAGTTTAGGAGGGGGCCGTGACACTGAAGCTTTCTTT | CASSLGGGRDTEAFF
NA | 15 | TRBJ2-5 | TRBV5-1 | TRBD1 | TGCGCCAGCAGCTTACAACAGGGGGCAAGGGAGACCCAGTACTTC | CASSLQQGARETQYF
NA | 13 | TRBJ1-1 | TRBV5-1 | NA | TGCGCCAGCAGCTTGTCCGGGGACACTGAAGCTTTCTTT | CASSLSGDTEAFF
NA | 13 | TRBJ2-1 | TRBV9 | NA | TGTGCCAGCAGCGTAGTCGCGGGCCGAGAGCAGTTCTTC | CASSVVAGREQFF
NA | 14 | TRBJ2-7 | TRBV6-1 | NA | TGTGCCAGCATGGCATCGACGTTTAACTACGAGCAGTACTTC | CASMASTFNYEQYF
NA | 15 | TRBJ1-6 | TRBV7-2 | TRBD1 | TGTGCCAGCACTCTTGGGACAGGCCCGAATTCACCCCTCCACTTT | CASTLGTGPNSPLHF
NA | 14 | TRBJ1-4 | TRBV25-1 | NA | TGTGCCAGCAGTTGGGGAGGACTCAATGAAAAACTGTTTTTT | CASSWGGLNEKLFF
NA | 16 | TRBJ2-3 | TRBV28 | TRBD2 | TGTGCCAGCAGTTTTGGTGTGGCTAGCGGGGAGGATACGCAGTATTTT | CASSFGVASGEDTQYF
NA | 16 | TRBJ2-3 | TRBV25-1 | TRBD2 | TGTGCCAGCAGCCCCCTAGCGGGGGGAACCACAGATACGCAGTATTTT | CASSPLAGGTTDTQYF
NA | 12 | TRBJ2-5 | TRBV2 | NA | TGTGCCAGCAGTTCTCTACAAGAGACCCAGTACTTC | CASSSLQETQYF
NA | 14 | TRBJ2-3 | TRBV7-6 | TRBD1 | TGTGCCAGCAGCTCGGGACAGGGGGCGGATACGCAGTATTTT | CASSSGQGADTQYF
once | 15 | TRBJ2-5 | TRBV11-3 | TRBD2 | TGTGCCAGCAGCCCTGGGACTAGCGGACAAGAGACCCAGTACTTC | CASSPGTSGQETQYF
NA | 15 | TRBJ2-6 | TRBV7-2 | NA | TGTGCCAGCAGCTTATTTAGGAGTGGGGCCAACGGCCTGACTTTC | CASSLFRSGANGLTF
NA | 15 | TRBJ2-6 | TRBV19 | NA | TGTGCCAGTAGTACAGGTCGGTCTGGGGCCAACGTCCTGACTTTC | CASSTGRSGANVLTF
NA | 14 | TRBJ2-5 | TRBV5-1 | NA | TGCGCCAGCAGCGCGGACGCGGGCCAAGAGACCCAGTACTTC | CASSADAGQETQYF
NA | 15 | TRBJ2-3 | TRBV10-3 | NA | TGTGCCATCAGTGAGCAGGCCAGAAACACAGATACGCAGTATTTT | CAISEQARNTDTQYF
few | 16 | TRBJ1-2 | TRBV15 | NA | TGTGCCACCAGCAGAAAGCCGGGACTCGGGGTGGGTGGCTACACCTTC | CATSRKPGLGVGGYTF
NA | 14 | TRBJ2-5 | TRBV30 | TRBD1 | TGTGCCTGGGGCACAGGGGTGGCCCAGATGACCCAGTACTTC | CAWGTGVAQMTQYF
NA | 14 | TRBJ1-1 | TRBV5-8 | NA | TGTGCCAGCAGCTTACAGGGCGCAAGCACTGAAGCTTTCTTT | CASSLQGASTEAFF
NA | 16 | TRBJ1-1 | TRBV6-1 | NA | TGTGCCAGCAGTGAACCCCCCTCGCGGTCGAACACTGAAGCTTTCTTT | CASSEPPSRSNTEAFF
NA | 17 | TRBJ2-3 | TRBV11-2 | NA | TGTGCCAGCAGCTTAGGATACAGGGACGAGGTTTCAGATACGCAGTATTTT | CASSLGYRDEVSDTQYF
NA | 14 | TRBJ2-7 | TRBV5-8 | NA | TGTGCCAGCAGCTTGACGCGGTTCTCCTACGAGCAGTACTTC | CASSLTRFSYEQYF
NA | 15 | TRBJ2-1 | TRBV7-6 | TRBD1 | TGTGCCAGCAGCAAGAAGACAGGGGGAATAAATGAGCAGTTCTTC | CASSKKTGGINEQFF
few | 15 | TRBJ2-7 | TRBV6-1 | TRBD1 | TGTGCCAGCAGACCGGACAGGGGGCCACCCTACGAGCAGTACTTC | CASRPDRGPPYEQYF
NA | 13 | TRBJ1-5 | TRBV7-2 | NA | TGTGCCAGCAGCCAAAACAGGGATCAGCCCCAGCATTTT | CASSQNRDQPQHF
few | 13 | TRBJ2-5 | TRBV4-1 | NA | TGCGCCAGCAGCCAAGGAGGGAGTGAGACCCAGTACTTC | CASSQGGSETQYF
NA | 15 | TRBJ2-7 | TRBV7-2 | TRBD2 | TGTGCCAGCAGCGAACTAGCGGGGGGGCTCGGCGAGCAGTACTTC | CASSELAGGLGEQYF
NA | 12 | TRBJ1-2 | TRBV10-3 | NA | TGTGCCATCAGTGAGTCGGGGGGTGGCTACACCTTC | CAISESGGGYTF
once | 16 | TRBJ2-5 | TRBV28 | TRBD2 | TGTGCCAGCAGTACCCAAAGCGGGGGGCGGGCGGAGACCCAGTACTTC | CASSTQSGGRAETQYF
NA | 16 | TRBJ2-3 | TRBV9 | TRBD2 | TGTGCCAGCAGCGGAATTAGCGGGGGGGCCTGGGATACGCAGTATTTT | CASSGISGGAWDTQYF
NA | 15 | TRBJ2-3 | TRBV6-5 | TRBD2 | TGTGCCAGCAGTTCGGGACTAAGAAGCACAGATACGCAGTATTTT | CASSSGLRSTDTQYF
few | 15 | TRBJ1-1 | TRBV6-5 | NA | TGTGCCAGCAGTTACGGGGGGAGGGCAAACACTGAAGCTTTCTTT | CASSYGGRANTEAFF
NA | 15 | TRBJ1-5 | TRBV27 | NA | TGTGCCAGCAGTTTAAACAGAAATAGCAATCAGCCCCAGCATTTT | CASSLNRNSNQPQHF
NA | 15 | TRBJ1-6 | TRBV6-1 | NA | TGTGCCAGCAGGATAGAAGGGGCAAGGGATTCACCCCTCCACTTT | CASRIEGARDSPLHF
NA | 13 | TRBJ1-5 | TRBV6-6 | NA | TGTGCCAGCAGTTACTACAAGGGGCAGCCCCAGCATTTT | CASSYYKGQPQHF
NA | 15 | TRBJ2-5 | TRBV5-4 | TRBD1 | TGTGCCAGCAGCTTGGCGCAGGGGGCAGGTGAGACCCAGTACTTC | CASSLAQGAGETQYF
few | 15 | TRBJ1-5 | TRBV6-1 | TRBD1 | TGTGCCAGCAGTGAAGACACAGGGGGTGGCCAGCCCCAGCATTTT | CASSEDTGGGQPQHF
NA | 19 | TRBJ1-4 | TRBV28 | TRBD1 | TGTGCCAGCAGCCGACAGGGTATGCGCCGTAGCCTACAATGGGAAAAACTGTTTTTT | CASSRQGMRRSLQWEKLFF
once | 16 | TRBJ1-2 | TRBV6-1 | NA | TGTGCCAGCAGTGTACCGGCCAGGGGAGCTAACTATGGCTACACCTTC | CASSVPARGANYGYTF
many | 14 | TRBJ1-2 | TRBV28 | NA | TGTGCCAGCAGTCCGAGACTGGTTAACTATGGCTACACCTTC | CASSPRLVNYGYTF
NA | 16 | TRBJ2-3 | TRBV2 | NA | TGTGCCAGCAGTGTTTCCCTTTATTCTAGCACAGATACGCAGTATTTT | CASSVSLYSSTDTQYF
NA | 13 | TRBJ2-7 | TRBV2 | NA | TGTGCCAGCAGTGTGGGCAGAAACTACGAGCAGTACTTC | CASSVGRNYEQYF
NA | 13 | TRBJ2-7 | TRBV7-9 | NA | TGTGCCAGCAGCTTAGGCCGGGTTAACGAGCAGTACTTC | CASSLGRVNEQYF
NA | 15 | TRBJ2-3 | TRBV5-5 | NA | TGTGCCAGCAGCTTTAGCAGTCCTGCGGGAGATACGCAGTATTTT | CASSFSSPAGDTQYF
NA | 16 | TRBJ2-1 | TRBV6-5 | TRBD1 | TGTGCCAGCAGTTACTCGGGGGACAGGGGGCTTAGTGAGCAGTTCTTC | CASSYSGDRGLSEQFF
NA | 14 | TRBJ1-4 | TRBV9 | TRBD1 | TGTGCCAGCAGCATACAGGGGGCAGGGGAAAAACTGTTTTTT | CASSIQGAGEKLFF
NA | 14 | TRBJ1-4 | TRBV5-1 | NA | TGCGCCAGCAGCCTCGGCGGGGAGAATGAAAAACTGTTTTTT | CASSLGGENEKLFF
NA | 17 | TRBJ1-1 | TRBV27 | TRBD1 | TGTGCCAGCAGTTTATCTGACAGGGTGAGTCGGAACACTGAAGCTTTCTTT | CASSLSDRVSRNTEAFF
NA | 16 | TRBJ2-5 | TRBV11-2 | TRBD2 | TGTGCCAGCACCACGGTTACTAGCGGGGGGGAAGAGACCCAGTACTTC | CASTTVTSGGEETQYF
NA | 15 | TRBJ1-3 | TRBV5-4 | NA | TGTGCCAGCAGCTTGGGCCACATCTCTGGAAACACCATATATTTT | CASSLGHISGNTIYF
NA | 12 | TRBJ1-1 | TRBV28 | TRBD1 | TGTGCCAGCCAGGGGGCGCGGAACAAGTTTATCTTT | CASQGARNKFIF
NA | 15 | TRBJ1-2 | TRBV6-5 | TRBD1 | TGTGCCAGCAGTTACTCGACAGGGTCTTTCTATGGCTACACCTTC | CASSYSTGSFYGYTF
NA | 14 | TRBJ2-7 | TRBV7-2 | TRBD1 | TGTGCCAGCAGCCGGGACAGGGGCTCCTACGAGCAGTACTTC | CASSRDRGSYEQYF
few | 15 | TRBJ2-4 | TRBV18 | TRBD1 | TGTGCCAGCTCACCGGACAGGGACGCTAAAAACATTCAGTACTTC | CASSPDRDAKNIQYF
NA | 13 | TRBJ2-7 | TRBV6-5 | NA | TGTGCCAGCATTTCCCCAGGGGTCTACGAGCAGTACTTC | CASISPGVYEQYF